The sequence of this TCR beta chain was determined in a study of blood T cells in healthy people across ages. Overall study: Capture by template switching was about one barcoded beta molecule per two T cells.

Per the germline V gene, CDR1 is LGHDT and CDR2 is YNNKEL (reference sequence). This CDR3 has 16 residues. V gave up 0 bases and J gave up 3 bases, with 14 bases separating them. The use of a sample-barcoded 5' primer and a J-beta primer mix characterized a second PCR of roughly 6 to 11 cycles. Via MiXCR, TCRdb re-called the 5' RACE reads, giving one row per CDR3 protein. Here the sample spans about a million distinct CDR3 sequences, around 48% being singletons. Concerning this clonotype itself: Its matching antigen is unknown.

Study results and limitations: Higher diversity, along with more naive CD4+ cells, distinguished long-lived donors from aged donors. For the donors, CMV status was unknown and possibly confounded expanded clonotype changes.

Material: blood. This TCR derives from a man aged 30-40 years in good health. The chain couples TRBV3-1 to TRBJ1-1, with D perhaps TRBD1 (6 bases). CDR3 in DNA: TGTGCCAGCAGCCAAGATTGGGGGGGCGCAGACACTGAAGCTTTCTTT. It translates to CASSQDWGGADTEAFF. The full variable domain, rest sourced from reference TRBV3-1 and TRBJ1-1, is DTAVSQTPKYLVTQMGNDKSIKCEQNLGHDTMYWYKQDSKKFLKIMFSYNNKELIINETVPNRFSPKSPDKAHLNLHINSLELGDSAVYFCASSQDWGGADTEAFFGQGTRLTVV.